These 5 T cell receptor beta chains share one sample of origin, sequenced in a study of shared clonotypes between healthy human individuals. Method: immunoSEQ multiplex PCR; TCRdb's copy keeps in-frame clones and lacks some. This sample has over a million clones, with 98% to 99% found just once. Sequenced: naive CD4+ T cells sorted from blood. Subset defined: CD45RA+ positively selected. The receptors were gathered from a man aged 25-40 years in good health.

The V call is TRBV11-3, the J call TRBJ2-1, with no clear D. The CDR3 is made up of 12 amino acids. Trimming took off 5 bases at V and 8 bases at J, with 10 bases between the two ends. Germline CDR1 SGHNT, CDR2 YENEEA. The CDR3 sequence is CASSHNKHEQFF. In DNA, the CDR3 is TGTGCCAGCAGCCACAATAAGCATGAGCAGTTCTTC.

The rearrangement links TRBV7-8 to TRBJ2-1, with no clear D. Between the trimmed V and J ends, which lost 4 bases and 2 bases, there was a span of 12 bases. This CDR3 is 15 amino acids long. Germline V gene data show CDR1 as SGHVS and CDR2 as FQNEAQ. Here the CDR3 reads CASSSYRGPYNEQFF. CDR3 DNA sequence: TGTGCCAGCAGCTCCTACAGAGGCCCCTACAATGAGCAGTTCTTC.

The CDR3 region has the DNA TGTGCCACCGTGACAGGGGGCGAGGGTTTGAACACTGAAGCTTTCTTT. This gives the protein CATVTGGEGLNTEAFF. The V call is TRBV28, the J call TRBJ1-1; TRBD1 agrees at 10 bases. The CDR3 loop spans 16 amino acids. Trimming at V came to 10 bases and at J to 0 bases, leaving 11 bases not matched to a gene. CDR1 is MDHEN and CDR2 is SYDVKM in the germline V gene.

This chain uses TRBV10-1 with TRBJ2-7; D call uncertain. The CDR3 covers 16 residues. The V gene lost 0 bases and the J gene lost 4 bases, with 16 bases spanning the gap. Germline V gives CDR1 WNHNN, CDR2 SYGVQD (reference sequence). This chain's CDR3 is CASSESRSSYPYEQYF. The CDR3 region has the DNA TGCGCCAGCAGTGAGTCGCGTAGCTCCTACCCATACGAGCAGTACTTC.

The CDR3 is CASRTPSGRANEQFF. CDR3 nucleotide sequence: TGTGCCAGTAGGACCCCTAGCGGGAGGGCCAATGAGCAGTTCTTC. The chain joins TRBV19 to TRBJ2-1; 12 nucleotides align to TRBD2. Trimming removed 6 bases from V and 6 bases from J; junction bases left unmatched: 6. Germline V CDR1 and CDR2: LNHDA, SQIVND (reference sequence). The CDR3 length is 15 residues.